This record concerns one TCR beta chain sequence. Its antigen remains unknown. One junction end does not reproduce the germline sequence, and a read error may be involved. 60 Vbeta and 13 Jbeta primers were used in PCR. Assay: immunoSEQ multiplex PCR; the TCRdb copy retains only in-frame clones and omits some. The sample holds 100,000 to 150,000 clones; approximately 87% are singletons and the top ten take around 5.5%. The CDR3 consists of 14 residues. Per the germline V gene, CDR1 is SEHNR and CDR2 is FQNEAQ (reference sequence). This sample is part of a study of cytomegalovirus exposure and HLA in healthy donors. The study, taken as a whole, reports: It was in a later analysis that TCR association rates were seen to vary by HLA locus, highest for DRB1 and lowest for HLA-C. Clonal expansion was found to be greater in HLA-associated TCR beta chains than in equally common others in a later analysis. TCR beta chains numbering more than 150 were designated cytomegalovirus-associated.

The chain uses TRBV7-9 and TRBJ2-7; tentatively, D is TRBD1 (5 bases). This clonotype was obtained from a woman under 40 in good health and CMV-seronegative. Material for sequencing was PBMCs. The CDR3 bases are TGTTCCAGCAGCTTAGGCTCAGGGCTGCACGAGCAGTACTTC. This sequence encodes CSSSLGSGLHEQYF. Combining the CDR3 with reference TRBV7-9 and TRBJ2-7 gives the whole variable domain DTGVSQNPRHKITKRGQNVTFRCDPISEHNRLYWYRQTLGQGPEFLTYFQNEAQLEKSRLLSDRFSAERPKGSFSTLEIQRTEQGDSAMYLCSSSLGSGLHEQYFGPGTRLTVT.